These 9 T cell receptor beta chains share one sample of origin, sequenced in a study of blood T cell repertoires in COVID-19. The data were produced by immunoSEQ multiplex PCR, yet TCRdb's version contains in-frame clones alone and is incomplete. Of around 58,000 clones listed, approximately 82% are singletons. Input material: peripheral blood. The receptors here all came from a human donor in a cohort sampled during active COVID-19.

The V gene is TRBV7-2, the J gene TRBJ2-5; 11 nucleotides align to TRBD2. V lost 3 bases to trimming and J lost 3 bases; unmatched junction nucleotides: 6. The length of the CDR3 is 16 residues. The germline V gene encodes CDR1 SGHTA and CDR2 FQGNSA. The CDR3: CASSFSGGAVKETQYF. In DNA form, the CDR3 reads TGTGCCAGCAGCTTTAGCGGGGGGGCGGTGAAAGAGACCCAGTACTTC.

This clone was detected a few times. The chain recombines TRBV15 with TRBJ1-1, with D possibly TRBD1 on 5 matching bases. The ends were cut back, 1 base at V and 6 bases at J, with 24 bases in the middle. In germline, CDR1 is LNHNV, CDR2 YYDKDF (reference sequence). The CDR3 has 18 amino acids. CDR3 sequence: CATSRVSGGAGFESEAFF. The CDR3 DNA reads as TGTGCCACCAGCAGAGTGTCCGGCGGGGCAGGGTTCGAATCTGAAGCTTTCTTT.

The V and J genes are TRBV7-2 and TRBJ1-2, with D possibly TRBD1 on 5 matching bases. This CDR3 has 14 residues. Trimming left V 3 bases short and J 1 base short, with 9 bases between. Germline V CDR1 and CDR2: SGHTA, FQGNSA. Here the CDR3 DNA reads TGTGCCAGCAGCTTTAGGCAGGGTAACTATGGCTACACCTTC. Encoded protein: CASSFRQGNYGYTF.

In this sample, this clone turned up a few times. V usage is TRBV23-1 and J usage is TRBJ1-6; the match to TRBD1 covers 9 bases. TRBV23-1 is annotated as an ORF whose role is uncertain. The CDR3 has 19 residues. V shed 5 bases, J shed 0 bases, and the junction held 11 bases outside the gene matches. This CDR3 is CASSDFLQGAGSYNSPLHF. For the CDR3, the DNA is TGCGCCAGCAGTGACTTCTTACAGGGGGCGGGCTCCTATAATTCACCCCTCCACTTT.

V is TRBV11-2 and J is TRBJ2-5, with TRBD2 identical over 8 bases. Germline CDR1 SGHAT, CDR2 FQNNGV. V was pared by 1 base and J by 4 bases, with 2 bases of the junction left unmatched. The CDR3 contains 14 residues. The CDR3 sequence: CASSLVRGGETQYF. For the CDR3, the DNA is TGTGCCAGCAGCTTAGTTCGGGGGGGAGAGACCCAGTACTTC.

The chain is built from TRBV5-1 and TRBJ1-2, with a weak D call TRBD1 (5 bases). CDR3 length equals 13 residues. V lost 5 bases and J 13 bases, leaving 21 bases between the germline ends. In germline, CDR1 is SGHRS, CDR2 YFSETQ. The CDR3, as DNA: TGCGCCAGCAGTTCGGATCAGGGTTGGGCCATCACCTTC. This encodes CASSSDQGWAITF.

This chain's CDR3 is CASSPMGLGTGNTGELFF. The CDR3 nucleotides read TGTGCCAGCAGCCCAATGGGGCTCGGGACAGGGAACACCGGGGAGCTGTTTTTT. V usage is TRBV7-9 and J usage is TRBJ2-2; 8 bases match TRBD1. The CDR3 contains 18 residues. Germline loops: CDR1 SEHNR, CDR2 FQNEAQ (reference sequence). The junction had 12 bases not matched to a gene; V was cut back by 5 bases and J by 1 base.

This rearrangement joins TRBV30 to TRBJ2-5; a possible D gene is TRBD2 (6 bases). The CDR3 is made up of 15 amino acids. V was clipped by 3 bases and J by 7 bases, with 21 bases between them. Germline CDR1 and CDR2: GTSNPN and SVGIG (reference sequence). CDR3 nucleotides: TGTGCCTGGAGCCCGATGGACCGCCCCGGGGGGACCCAGTACTTC. Protein sequence: CAWSPMDRPGGTQYF.

The V and J genes are TRBV4-1 and TRBJ2-2; D perhaps matches TRBD1 (6 bases). Trimming stripped 3 bases from V and 8 bases from J, with 10 bases between. The CDR3 contains 13 residues. The V gene's germline CDR1 is MGHRA and CDR2 YSYEKL. The CDR3 DNA sequence: TGCGCCAGCAGCCATCACGGGACAGGGGAGCTGTTTTTT. Its protein is CASSHHGTGELFF.